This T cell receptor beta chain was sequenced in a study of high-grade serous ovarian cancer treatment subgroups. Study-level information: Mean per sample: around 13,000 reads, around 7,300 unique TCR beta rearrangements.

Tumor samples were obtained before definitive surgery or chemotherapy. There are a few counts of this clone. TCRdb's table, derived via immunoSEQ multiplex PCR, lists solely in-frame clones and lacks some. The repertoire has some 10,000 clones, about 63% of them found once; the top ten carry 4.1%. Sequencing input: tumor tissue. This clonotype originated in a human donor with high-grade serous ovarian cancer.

CDR3 residues: CASSPPRGHTGELFF. For the CDR3, the DNA is TGTGCCAGCAGCCCCCCCCGGGGCCACACCGGGGAGCTGTTTTTT. The genes are TRBV27 and TRBJ2-2; the D gene could be TRBD1 or TRBD2 (5 bases each). Germline CDR1 reads MNHEY; CDR2 reads SMNVEV (reference sequence). The CDR3 runs 15 residues. V was pared by 6 bases and J by 3 bases, with 14 bases between.